The rows below give T cell receptor beta chains drawn from one sample of a study of T cell responses to AZD1222 COVID-19 vaccine. Method: immunoSEQ multiplex PCR; TCRdb's copy keeps in-frame clones and lacks some. This table has 65,000 to 95,000 clones, around 82% appearing once. Specimen: peripheral blood, collected on day 0 of AZD1222 vaccination. These receptors were taken from an adult in good health. The CDR3 runs from the conserved cysteine through the conserved F or W. D genes are given only for firm matches. Not all rows give a size; the values are once, few, many and, for expanded clones, a class.

D gene	V gene	J gene	clone size	CDR3 protein	CDR3 DNA
-	TRBV27	TRBJ2-7	-	CASSFKAWQGSYEQYF	TGTGCCAGCAGTTTCAAGGCCTGGCAGGGCTCCTACGAGCAGTACTTC
TRBD1	TRBV9	TRBJ2-1	-	CASSAVGTVYNEQFF	TGTGCCAGCAGCGCGGTAGGGACAGTTTACAATGAGCAGTTCTTC
TRBD1	TRBV6-6	TRBJ1-2	-	CASTLRQGSSGGYTF	TGTGCCAGCACCCTACGACAGGGCTCCTCCGGGGGCTACACCTTC
-	TRBV7-9	TRBJ1-2	-	CASSWGSGYGYTF	TGTGCCAGCAGCTGGGGCTCGGGCTATGGCTACACCTTC
TRBD2	TRBV3-1/TRBV3-2	TRBJ2-1	-	CASSQGTSGLEQFF	TGTGCCAGCAGCCAAGGGACTAGCGGTTTAGAGCAGTTCTTC
-	TRBV2	TRBJ1-1	-	CASSVQYTEAFF	TGTGCCAGCAGTGTGCAGTACACTGAAGCTTTCTTT
-	TRBV5-1	TRBJ2-7	-	CASSPSTGPSYEQYF	TGCGCCAGCAGCCCCTCGACAGGCCCGTCCTACGAGCAGTACTTC
-	TRBV6-5	TRBJ2-1	-	CASSYSRSNEQFF	TGTGCCAGCAGTTACTCGAGGTCCAATGAGCAGTTCTTC
-	TRBV3-1/TRBV3-2	TRBJ1-1	-	CASSQQQGIEANTEAFF	TGTGCCAGCAGCCAACAACAGGGAATTGAAGCCAACACTGAAGCTTTCTTT
-	TRBV15	TRBJ2-1	-	CATSPGDIHVKNNEQFF	TGTGCCACCAGCCCCGGCGACATACATGTGAAGAATAATGAGCAGTTCTTC
-	TRBV5-6	TRBJ1-2	-	CASSLALGGYTF	TGTGCCAGCAGCTTGGCGTTGGGCGGCTACACCTTC
-	TRBV10-3	TRBJ2-1	once	CAIAQAGNEQFF	TGTGCCATCGCCCAAGCGGGCAATGAGCAGTTCTTC
-	TRBV19	TRBJ2-3	-	CASTSMPGVASTDTQYF	TGTGCCAGTACCTCAATGCCGGGGGTGGCTAGCACAGATACGCAGTATTTT
-	TRBV5-4	TRBJ1-2	-	CASSLRQTLYGYTF	TGTGCCAGCAGCTTGAGGCAGACTCTGTATGGCTACACCTTC
-	TRBV6-5	TRBJ1-2	-	CASSYSGRSGYTF	TGTGCCAGCAGTTACTCGGGGCGGAGTGGCTACACCTTC
TRBD2	TRBV10-3	TRBJ2-1	-	CAISDPTSGLYNEQFF	TGTGCCATCAGTGACCCCACTAGCGGGCTTTACAATGAGCAGTTCTTC
TRBD2	TRBV3-1/TRBV3-2	TRBJ2-5	-	CASSPRTSGEQETQYF	TGTGCCAGCAGCCCCAGGACTAGCGGGGAACAAGAGACCCAGTACTTC
TRBD2	TRBV3-1/TRBV3-2	TRBJ2-3	-	CASSQVASGRASTDTQYF	TGTGCCAGCAGCCAAGTTGCTAGCGGGAGAGCTAGCACAGATACGCAGTATTTT
-	TRBV15	TRBJ1-5	-	CATSRDAYQPQHF	TGTGCCACCAGCAGAGATGCGTACCAGCCCCAGCATTTT
-	TRBV4-1	TRBJ1-1	-	CASSQVLGHNTEAFF	TGCGCCAGCAGCCAAGTTCTGGGACACAATACTGAAGCTTTCTTT
-	TRBV14	TRBJ2-7	-	CASSQGSSYEQYF	TGTGCCAGCAGCCAAGGCAGCTCCTACGAGCAGTACTTC
-	TRBV6-5	TRBJ1-2	-	CASTRGAGGYTF	TGTGCCAGCACGCGGGGGGCTGGGGGCTACACCTTC
-	TRBV19	TRBJ2-1	few	CASRSEGLYNEQFF	TGTGCCAGTAGATCCGAGGGCCTCTACAATGAGCAGTTCTTC
-	TRBV5-6	TRBJ1-1	-	CASSPIEANTEAFF	TGTGCCAGCAGCCCAATCGAGGCTAACACTGAAGCTTTCTTT
-	TRBV7-8	TRBJ1-1	-	CASSLGRVNTEAFF	TGTGCCAGCAGCTTAGGACGGGTGAACACTGAAGCTTTCTTT
TRBD2	TRBV6-1	TRBJ2-3	-	CASSELIAGGPDTQYF	TGTGCCAGCAGTGAACTTATCGCGGGGGGGCCAGATACGCAGTATTTT
-	TRBV10-3	TRBJ2-1	-	CAIRAGPGSALRDNEQFF	TGTGCCATCAGAGCCGGGCCCGGATCGGCTCTTCGGGACAATGAGCAGTTCTTC
TRBD2	TRBV5-4	TRBJ2-7	-	CASSLGVPSGSYEQYF	TGTGCCAGCAGCTTGGGTGTGCCTAGCGGGAGCTACGAGCAGTACTTC
-	TRBV28	TRBJ1-2	once	CASLDGSNYGYTF	TGTGCCAGCCTCGATGGGTCTAACTATGGCTACACCTTC
-	TRBV28	TRBJ2-7	-	CASSLLRGSGHEQYF	TGTGCCAGCAGTTTATTAAGGGGGTCTGGGCACGAGCAGTACTTC
TRBD2	TRBV10-3	TRBJ2-5	-	CAIKVAGGPEETQYF	TGTGCCATCAAGGTAGCGGGGGGGCCTGAGGAGACCCAGTACTTC
-	TRBV2	TRBJ1-3	-	CASITGSSGNTIYF	TGTGCCAGCATCACAGGGAGCTCTGGAAACACCATATATTTT
-	TRBV6-2/TRBV6-3	TRBJ2-2	once	CASSSGGLNTGELFF	TGTGCCAGCAGTTCGGGGGGCTTGAACACCGGGGAGCTGTTTTTT
-	TRBV10-2	TRBJ2-7	-	CASRSGDSSYEQYF	TGCGCCAGCAGATCAGGGGACTCCTCCTACGAGCAGTACTTC
-	TRBV29-1	TRBJ1-3	-	CSVSPRGSGNTIYF	TGCAGCGTGTCTCCTCGAGGCTCTGGAAACACCATATATTTT
TRBD1	TRBV28	TRBJ2-7	-	CASSLTGGGSTEQYF	TGTGCCAGCAGTCTGACAGGGGGCGGTTCGACTGAGCAGTACTTC
TRBD1	TRBV5-1	TRBJ2-5	-	CASRTGTGGEGETQYF	TGCGCCAGCCGGACCGGGACAGGGGGCGAGGGGGAGACCCAGTACTTC
-	TRBV7-8	TRBJ1-6	-	CASSPGVHYSPLHF	TGTGCCAGCAGCCCCGGCGTCCATTATTCACCCCTCCACTTT
-	TRBV5-1	TRBJ1-6	-	CASSFEGDSPLHF	TGCGCCAGCAGCTTTGAGGGGGATTCACCCCTCCACTTT
TRBD1	TRBV7-9	TRBJ1-5	-	CASSLDGTGLGNQPQHF	TGTGCCAGCAGCTTGGATGGGACAGGGCTAGGGAATCAGCCCCAGCATTTT
-	TRBV18	TRBJ2-5	once	CASSPPRRTAGETQYF	TGTGCCAGCTCACCACCTCGCCGTACAGCAGGAGAGACCCAGTACTTC
TRBD2	TRBV5-4	TRBJ2-1	-	CASSPRVAGGYNEQFF	TGTGCCAGCAGCCCGAGGGTAGCGGGGGGTTACAATGAGCAGTTCTTC
TRBD1	TRBV6-5	TRBJ1-1	-	CASRDGQGARAFF	TGTGCCAGCAGGGATGGACAGGGGGCGCGAGCTTTCTTT
-	TRBV5-8	TRBJ1-4	-	CASSLGYGTQNEKLFF	TGTGCCAGCAGCTTGGGGTACGGGACACAAAATGAAAAACTGTTTTTT
TRBD1	TRBV5-1	TRBJ1-2	-	CASNDRGDSNYGYTF	TGCGCCAGCAATGACAGGGGGGATTCTAACTATGGCTACACCTTC